This TCR beta chain appears in the sequencing data of a study of blood T cell repertoires in COVID-19. Study details: Acute-phase and convalescent COVID-19 samples originated in the United States, Italy and Spain. Sources were T cells, B-cell-depleted T cells, or PBMCs; the material itself was cDNA or gDNA.

Cohort 3 recovery required two negative PCRs, clearance, or symptom resolution. This CDR3 has 16 amino acids. V lost 5 bases and J lost 6; bases outside the gene matches: 9. Germline V gives CDR1 SEHNR, CDR2 FQNEAQ (reference sequence). Authors' data handling: The authors estimated nucleated cell counts from reference gene primer amplification. The table came from immunoSEQ multiplex PCR; TCRdb's copy has only in-frame clones and leaves some out. V and J calls plus clone size are reproduced from that table; the DNA served to infer D and trimming. Of roughly 170,000 clones in the sample, approximately 87% are singletons; the top ten hold approximately 4.4%.

The origin of this receptor is a woman in her fifties or sixties who had recovered from COVID-19. Sequencing used PBMCs or T cells enriched from blood (not recorded which). The rearrangement uses TRBV7-9 and TRBJ2-2; 10 nucleotides agree with TRBD2. The CDR3 DNA follows: TGTGCCAGCAGCAAAACTAGCGGGAACTACCCCGGGGAGCTGTTTTTT. Translation gives CASSKTSGNYPGELFF. The full variable domain, its missing parts supplied by reference TRBV7-9 and TRBJ2-2, is DTGVSQNPRHKITKRGQNVTFRCDPISEHNRLYWYRQTLGQGPEFLTYFQNEAQLEKSRLLSDRFSAERPKGSFSTLEIQRTEQGDSAMYLCASSKTSGNYPGELFFGEGSRLTVL.